The 30 T cell receptor beta chains in this list originate from one sample, sequenced in a study of CD8 T cells in Susac syndrome. Reverse transcription of about 0.45 to 1 ug RNA was carried out with random hexamers. From the immunoSEQ multiplex PCR reads, TCRdb called clonotypes with MiXCR, one entry per CDR3 protein. The sample lists 150,000 to 200,000 distinct CDR3 sequences, around 94% seen once, with under 0.15% in the top ten. The sequenced material came from CD4+ T cells from PBMCs. These receptors were collected from a human donor in good health.

V is TRBV29-1 and J is TRBJ1-1; D may be TRBD1 (5 bases). Trimming shortened V by 3 bases and J by 1 base, and 12 bases separated the two germline ends. Germline CDR1 is SQVTM and CDR2 is ANQGSEA. There are 14 residues in the CDR3. The CDR3 here is CSVERGAPNTEAFF. DNA of the CDR3: TGCAGCGTTGAGCGCGGGGCCCCGAACACTGAAGCTTTCTTT.

The chain couples TRBV9 to TRBJ2-5, with 7 positions matching TRBD2. The CDR3 extends over 14 amino acids. V dropped 6 bases and J dropped 0; count of bases not matched to a gene: 5. Germline values: CDR1 SGDLS, CDR2 YYNGEE. The CDR3 sequence: CASTRGVYQETQYF. CDR3 nucleotide sequence: TGTGCCAGCACCCGGGGGGTGTACCAAGAGACCCAGTACTTC.

This clonotype was detected once. The V gene is TRBV9, the J gene TRBJ2-7; TRBD1 matches 9 bases. Germline V CDR1 and CDR2: SGDLS, YYNGEE. The CDR3 sequence is 16 residues long. V lost 4 bases to trimming and J lost 2 bases; unmatched junction nucleotides: 10. The CDR3 protein is CASSRTGQGTPYEQYF. CDR3 sequence (DNA): TGTGCCAGCAGCCGAACTGGACAGGGGACCCCCTACGAGCAGTACTTC.

This chain connects TRBV7-2 to TRBJ2-1; D is perhaps TRBD1 (5 bases). The CDR3 sequence is 12 residues long. Looked up from germline, CDR1 is SGHTA and CDR2 is FQGNSA. Trimming took off 5 bases at V and 9 bases at J, with 11 bases between the two ends. DNA for the CDR3: TGTGCCAGCAGCGCCAGGGTCTCTGAGCAGTTCTTC. Translation: CASSARVSEQFF.

The rearrangement links TRBV30 to TRBJ1-6, with a tentative D call TRBD1 (5 bases). V was trimmed by 4 bases and J by 8 bases, leaving 18 bases between them. Germline V gene sequence: CDR1 GTSNPN, CDR2 SVGIG (reference sequence). This CDR3 is 15 amino acids long. The CDR3 sequence: CAWTIPGGSDSPLHF. CDR3 nucleotide sequence: TGTGCCTGGACCATACCCGGGGGAAGTGATTCACCCCTCCACTTT.

On this clonotype itself: Relative to the germline gene, one junction end is altered; a read error may explain this. This chain links TRBV12-3 or TRBV12-4 with TRBJ1-3; D not certain. The CDR3 runs to 12 residues. In DNA form, the CDR3 reads TGTGCCAGCAGCCCCCCTGGAACCACCATATATTTT. Translating it yields CASSPPGTTIYF.

The chain employs TRBV29-1 and TRBJ2-3; D not resolved. V dropped 6 bases and J dropped 0 bases, with 16 bases sitting between them. The germline V gene encodes CDR1 SQVTM and CDR2 ANQGSEA. The CDR3 is made up of 15 amino acids. CDR3 DNA sequence: TGCAGCGTCGAAACCACGGACCGTAGCACAGATACGCAGTATTTT. Encoded protein: CSVETTDRSTDTQYF.

This rearrangement joins TRBV4-3 to TRBJ1-6, with unresolved D. The V end was cut by 0 bases, the J end by 5 bases, with 11 bases between. The germline CDR1 and CDR2 sequences are LGHNA and YSLEER. There are 16 residues in the CDR3. The CDR3, as DNA: TGCGCCAGCAGCCAAGATAGTGGGCCCAATAATTCACCCCTCCACTTT. Translating it yields CASSQDSGPNNSPLHF.

The V call is TRBV27, the J call TRBJ1-5; TRBD1 aligns across 11 bases. The CDR3 spans 16 residues. Losses at the gene ends were 5 bases for V and 10 bases for J; bases not matched to a gene: 13. Germline V gene lookup returns CDR1 MNHEY and CDR2 SMNVEV (reference sequence). The CDR3 loop reads CASSRAGTGGTGPQHF. The CDR3, as DNA: TGTGCCAGCAGTAGAGCTGGGACAGGGGGTACAGGACCCCAGCATTTT.

In its sample, this clonotype was seen once. This chain links TRBV28 with TRBJ2-3; TRBD2 is a possible D gene (5 bases). Germline V gives CDR1 MDHEN, CDR2 SYDVKM. This CDR3 is 15 amino acids long. The ends were cut back, 1 base at V and 4 bases at J, with 12 bases in the middle. This CDR3 reads CASSLSVMEADTQYF. The CDR3 nucleotides are TGTGCCAGCAGTTTATCGGTTATGGAGGCAGATACGCAGTATTTT.

This clonotype was detected only once. V and J are TRBV2 and TRBJ2-3; D unclear. There are 13 residues in the CDR3. Trimming removed 11 bases at V and 2 bases at J, with 14 bases between. Germline CDR1 is SNHLY and CDR2 is FYNNEI. In DNA, the CDR3 is TGTGCCTCCCCGAAGGAGTTCACAGATACGCAGTATTTT. This sequence encodes CASPKEFTDTQYF.

V is TRBV7-2 and J is TRBJ1-6, with 7 bases identical to TRBD1. V lost 1 base and J lost 7; bases outside the gene matches: 7. CDR1 SGHTA and CDR2 FQGNSA come from the germline V gene. This CDR3 contains 16 residues. CDR3 sequence: CASSLVFAGGNSPLHF. The CDR3 region has the DNA TGTGCCAGCAGCTTAGTCTTCGCAGGGGGAAATTCACCCCTCCACTTT.

The chain is built from TRBV12-3 or TRBV12-4 and TRBJ2-5, with TRBD2 as a possible D gene (5 bases). The CDR3 has 13 residues. The V end lost 6 bases, the J end lost 1 base, and 9 bases lay between the germline ends. The DNA for the CDR3 is TGTGCCAGCAGATCGGACTTCCAAGAGACCCAGTACTTC. The encoded protein is CASRSDFQETQYF.

The chain has TRBV7-3 and TRBJ1-1; tentatively, D is TRBD1 (5 bases). Germline lookup yields CDR1 SGHTA and CDR2 FQGTGA. Trimming stripped 3 bases from V and 4 bases from J, with 12 bases between. The CDR3 sequence is 14 residues long. The CDR3 loop reads CASSLMGQSTEAFF. DNA for the CDR3: TGTGCCAGCAGCTTGATGGGGCAGAGCACTGAAGCTTTCTTT. The entire variable domain, with the rest obtained from reference TRBV7-3 and TRBJ1-1, is as follows: GAGVSQTPSNKVTEKGKYVELRCDPISGHTALYWYRQSLGQGPEFLIYFQGTGAADDSGLPNDRFFAVRPEGSVSTLKIQRTERGDSAVYLCASSLMGQSTEAFFGQGTRLTVV.

V and J are TRBV20-1 and TRBJ2-3; D remains unclear. Between the trimmed V and J ends, which lost 5 bases and 3 bases, there was a span of 12 bases. This CDR3 is built from 13 residues. Germline-derived CDR1 and CDR2 are DFQATT and SNEGSKA (reference sequence). The CDR3 is CSAHFPQTDTQYF. In nucleotides, the CDR3 is TGCAGTGCTCACTTCCCCCAGACAGATACGCAGTATTTT.

The chain is built from TRBV20-1 and TRBJ1-4; D remains unclear. Per germline, CDR1 DFQATT and CDR2 SNEGSKA (reference sequence). Trimming stripped 2 bases from V and 2 bases from J, with 12 bases between. The CDR3 spans 15 residues. The CDR3 sequence: CSARRLGPTNEKLFF. The CDR3 coding sequence is TGCAGTGCTAGACGGCTAGGGCCCACTAATGAAAAACTGTTTTTT.

The chain joins TRBV7-2 to TRBJ2-7, with D uncertain. Between the trimmed V and J ends, which lost 3 bases and 4 bases, there was a span of 19 bases. This CDR3 has 16 amino acids. Per the germline V gene, CDR1 is SGHTA and CDR2 is FQGNSA. The CDR3 is CASSFGLPTAQYEQYF. CDR3 nucleotide sequence: TGTGCCAGCAGCTTCGGGCTGCCCACCGCCCAATACGAGCAGTACTTC.

V gene TRBV14 combines with J gene TRBJ2-7, with D perhaps matching TRBD1 (6 bases). The germline CDR1 and CDR2 sequences are SGHDN and FVKESK. This CDR3 is built from 15 residues. V lost 0 bases and J 3 bases, leaving 12 bases between the germline ends. Written as DNA, the CDR3 is TGTGCCAGCAGCCAAGAAGGGACACCACTCTACGAGCAGTACTTC. Amino acid sequence: CASSQEGTPLYEQYF.

The chain has TRBV27 and TRBJ2-7, with a possible D match to TRBD1 (5 bases). Germline assignment: CDR1 MNHEY and CDR2 SMNVEV (reference sequence). V was pared by 3 bases and J by 0 bases, with 15 bases between. CDR3 length equals 16 residues. CDR3 loop: CASSFRTPSYSYEQYF. The CDR3 coding sequence is TGTGCCAGCAGTTTCAGGACACCTTCCTACTCCTACGAGCAGTACTTC.

This sequence joins TRBV10-3 and TRBJ2-7; D remains unclear. The V gene's germline CDR1 is ENHRY and CDR2 SYGVKD. The CDR3 length is 11 residues. The V gene lost 2 bases and the J gene lost 4 bases, with 3 bases spanning the gap. The CDR3 here is CAISEGYEQYF. CDR3 DNA sequence: TGTGCCATCAGTGAGGGGTACGAGCAGTACTTC.

V gene TRBV7-6 combines with J gene TRBJ1-5; no reliable D call. With 2 bases removed from V and 3 bases from J, the gap between germline ends came to 14 bases. From germline, CDR1 is SGHVS and CDR2 FNYEAQ. This CDR3 has 16 residues. For the CDR3, the DNA is TGTGCCAGCAGCTTAAGCTCTCCCACGGCCAATCAGCCCCAGCATTTT. Translation: CASSLSSPTANQPQHF.

The chain combines TRBV20-1 with TRBJ1-6; unclear D gene. Germline lookup yields CDR1 DFQATT and CDR2 SNEGSKA (reference sequence). Trimming cost V 3 bases and J 0 bases, with 9 bases left between them. The CDR3 is made up of 15 amino acids. Here the CDR3 DNA reads TGCAGTGCTAGCATACTAAGCTCCTATAATTCACCCCTCCACTTT. As protein: CSASILSSYNSPLHF.

The J gene is TRBJ1-1, the V gene TRBV27; 7 bases map to TRBD1. The CDR3 is 14 residues long. The V segment lost 3 bases and the J segment 3 bases; nucleotides outside the gene matches: 4. Germline-derived CDR1 and CDR2 are MNHEY and SMNVEV (reference sequence). The CDR3 protein is CASSFTGADTEAFF. The CDR3 DNA follows: TGTGCCAGCAGTTTTACAGGGGCGGACACTGAAGCTTTCTTT.

This rearrangement joins TRBV25-1 to TRBJ2-7; 8 bases map to TRBD1. Trimming removed 6 bases from V and 1 base from J; junction bases left unmatched: 5. CDR1 is MGHDK, CDR2 SYGVNS, per germline. This CDR3 region has 14 residues. The DNA for the CDR3 is TGTGCCAGCAGCCTGGACAGGGAATCCTACGAGCAGTACTTC. Translated, it gives CASSLDRESYEQYF.

This clonotype was observed once. This rearrangement joins TRBV29-1 to TRBJ2-7, with 7 nucleotides matching TRBD1. J was trimmed by 4 bases and V by 5 bases; bases with no gene match: 5. Germline V gives CDR1 SQVTM, CDR2 ANQGSEA. CDR3 length equals 12 residues. This CDR3 reads CSVQVRGYEQYF. Written as DNA, the CDR3 is TGCAGCGTTCAAGTCAGGGGGTACGAGCAGTACTTC.

The rearrangement joins TRBV7-3 to TRBJ1-6, with a weak D call TRBD1 (5 bases). CDR1 and CDR2 from the germline V gene are SGHTA and FQGTGA. Trimming cost V 4 bases and J 7 bases, with 8 bases left between them. The CDR3 spans 13 residues. The CDR3 loop is CASSSGPNSPLHF. The CDR3 coding sequence is TGTGCCAGCAGCTCGGGGCCAAATTCACCCCTCCACTTT.

The V gene is TRBV6-1, the J gene TRBJ2-1; D tentatively fits TRBD1 or TRBD2 (5 bases each). Trimming shortened V by 8 bases and J by 6 bases, and 17 bases separated the two germline ends. The germline CDR1 and CDR2 sequences are MNHNS and SASEGT. The CDR3 is made up of 14 amino acids. CDR3 sequence: CASLQVTAGNEQFF. The DNA of the CDR3 is TGTGCCAGCCTACAGGTGACCGCGGGCAATGAGCAGTTCTTC.

V and J are TRBV15 and TRBJ2-7, with D maybe TRBD1 (6 bases). Germline V gives CDR1 LNHNV, CDR2 YYDKDF (reference sequence). The CDR3 has 13 residues. The V and J ends lost 6 bases and 3 bases respectively, with 12 bases between them. This CDR3 reads CATSKDRFYEQYF. In DNA form, the CDR3 reads TGTGCCACCAGTAAGGACAGATTCTACGAGCAGTACTTC.

The J gene is TRBJ2-5, the V gene TRBV20-1; D not resolved. The CDR3 covers 14 residues. Looked up from germline, CDR1 is DFQATT and CDR2 is SNEGSKA (reference sequence). The germline V and J ends were trimmed by 0 bases and 5 bases, with 13 bases remaining between them. CDR3 DNA: TGCAGTGCTAGAGATCGTTCGGTCGGGGAGACCCAGTACTTC. This codes for CSARDRSVGETQYF.

This chain links TRBV29-1 with TRBJ2-6; D is undetermined. The CDR3 loop spans 14 amino acids. V lost 4 bases and J 1 base, leaving 8 bases between the germline ends. Germline-derived CDR1 and CDR2 are SQVTM and ANQGSEA. In DNA form, the CDR3 reads TGCAGCGTTGCCGAAGGTTCTGGGGCCAACGTCCTGACTTTC. Amino acids: CSVAEGSGANVLTF.